This T cell receptor beta chain was sequenced for a study of blood T cell repertoires in COVID-19. Original methodology: Using reference gene primer amplification, nucleated cell counts were estimated. Produced via immunoSEQ multiplex PCR; TCRdb's table is partial and in-frame only. The V and J calls and clone size are taken from that table; D and trimming were inferred from the DNA. Counted here are 200,000 to 250,000 clones, less than 90% occurring once; the ten biggest clones make up roughly 5.8%. This CDR3 spans 13 amino acids. The V end lost 6 bases, the J end lost 8 bases, and 13 bases lay between the germline ends. Germline values: CDR1 SGHTA, CDR2 FQGNSA.

The chain is built from TRBV7-2 and TRBJ2-2, with a weak D call TRBD1 (6 bases). This sequence originates from a man aged 55 to 70 with acute or convalescent COVID-19. Sequencing was done on a sample of peripheral blood. CDR3 in amino acids: CASSINRVGELFF. In nucleotides, the CDR3 is TGTGCCAGCAGTATAAACAGGGTTGGGGAGCTGTTTTTT.